The 8 T cell receptor beta chains below come from one sample, sequenced in a study of T cell repertoires in cytomegalovirus infection. Their recognized antigens are unknown. MiXCR, run by TCRdb on the reads, gives a single entry per CDR3 protein. The data show about 480,000 distinct CDR3 sequences, with 33% seen just once and roughly 15% held by the top ten. This specimen was cultured PBMCs, taken from culture after CMV antigen stimulation. Receptors originate from a human donor in good health (CMV status not recorded). Some clones in this sample may be carry-over from other donors' samples.

Remarks on this clonotype: A read error may produce the germline difference seen at one junction end. The chain recombines TRBV12-3 or TRBV12-4 with TRBJ2-1, with D tentatively TRBD1 or TRBD2 (6 bases each). This CDR3 comprises 15 residues. The CDR3 coding sequence is TGTGCCAGCAGTTTGGGCGGGACAAGTTACAATGAGCGGTTCTTC. This encodes CASSLGGTSYNERFF.

This clonotype was counted between two and nine times. The rearrangement uses TRBV24-1 and TRBJ1-1; 8 bases match TRBD1. Germline CDR1 is KGHDR and CDR2 is SFDVKD. The V gene end was trimmed by 2 bases and the J gene end by 10 bases; junction bases not matched to a gene: 8. CDR3 size: 14 residues. CDR3 nucleotide sequence: TGTGCCACCAGTGATTCCGACAGGGGAGGGCGAGCTTTCTTT. Its protein product is CATSDSDRGGRAFF.

The gene calls are TRBV7-4 and TRBJ2-1; D is possibly TRBD1 (6 bases). Germline V gives CDR1 SGHVT, CDR2 SQSDAQ. With 7 bases removed from V and 8 bases from J, the gap between germline ends came to 18 bases. This CDR3 is built from 14 residues. CDR3 nucleotide sequence: TGTGCCAGCAAACAAGAGGGGGAAGCCGATGAGCAGTTCTTC. The encoded protein is CASKQEGEADEQFF.

The gene calls are TRBV19 and TRBJ1-5, with D possibly matching TRBD1 (5 bases). Per germline, CDR1 LNHDA and CDR2 SQIVND (reference sequence). The CDR3 sequence is 15 residues long. The V end was cut by 3 bases, the J end by 1 base, with 10 bases between. CDR3 region: CASSIGRDSNQPQHF. DNA of the CDR3: TGTGCCAGTAGTATCGGCAGGGACAGCAATCAGCCCCAGCATTTT.

CDR3 in DNA: TGTGCCAGCAGCCAACCCCGCCACAGGGGGATGCCGGGCAATGAGCAGTTCTTC. This codes for CASSQPRHRGMPGNEQFF. V gene TRBV7-9 combines with J gene TRBJ2-1; 8 positions agree with TRBD1. The CDR3 loop spans 18 amino acids. Trimming took 5 bases from V and 6 from J; bases not matched to a gene: 18. The germline gives CDR1 SEHNR, CDR2 FQNEAQ (reference sequence).

The rearrangement links TRBV6-5 to TRBJ2-5; 7 bases match TRBD2. The ends lost 0 bases at V and 1 base at J; junction bases unmatched: 5. The CDR3 has 16 residues. Germline V lookup: CDR1 MNHEY, CDR2 SVGAGI. The CDR3 loop reads CASSYSRAGPQETQYF. The CDR3 nucleotides read TGTGCCAGCAGTTACTCGCGAGCGGGACCCCAAGAGACCCAGTACTTC.

This clonotype was counted a few times. The rearrangement uses TRBV10-3 and TRBJ2-7, with 7 bases lining up with TRBD1. Germline V CDR1 and CDR2: ENHRY, SYGVKD. CDR3 length: 16 residues. With V trimmed by 5 bases and J by 9 bases, 19 bases remained unmatched. The CDR3 loop reads CAISTGRDSAPLVQYF. The CDR3 DNA reads TGTGCCATCAGTACCGGCCGGGACAGTGCTCCTCTCGTGCAGTACTTC.

The gene calls are TRBV4-1 and TRBJ2-7; D assignment may be TRBD1 or TRBD2 (6 bases each). Looked up from germline, CDR1 is MGHRA and CDR2 is YSYEKL. The CDR3 runs to 15 residues. V lost 3 bases and J lost 7, with 19 bases in between. CDR3 protein: CASSQLRGPRDEQYF. The CDR3 DNA sequence: TGCGCCAGCAGCCAGCTTCGGGGGCCCAGGGATGAGCAGTACTTC.